The source of this T cell receptor (beta chain) is a study of blood T cell repertoires in COVID-19. Across the whole study: Researchers got acute and convalescent COVID-19 samples from the United States, Italy and Spain. From T cells, B-cell-depleted T cells, or PBMCs came the material, which was cDNA or gDNA.

This CDR3 region has 11 residues. The germline CDR1 and CDR2 sequences are MNHEY and SVGAGI. Trimming stripped 6 bases from V and 6 bases from J, with 8 bases between. Authors' processing steps: Researchers report that nucleated cell counts were estimated from reference gene primer amplification. Here immunoSEQ multiplex PCR was the method, and the copy in TCRdb shows in-frame clones only, minus some. V and J calls and clone size follow that table, whereas D and trimming were derived from the DNA. The sample includes around 150,000 clones, over 65% of them seen just once. This sequence was found in an elderly woman with active or convalescent COVID-19. Sequencing was done on a sample of peripheral blood. The chain links TRBV6-5 to TRBJ1-1; D is ambiguous. CDR3 in DNA: TGTGCCAGCAGAAGTAACTCTGAAGCTTTCTTT. This gives the protein CASRSNSEAFF.